The 27 T cell receptor beta chains in this list originate from one sample, sequenced in a study of OX40 agonist ivuxolimab in advanced cancers. TCRdb's table, derived via immunoSEQ multiplex PCR, lists solely in-frame clones and lacks some. The data contain approximately 63,000 clones, approximately 90% of them seen just once; the ten biggest clones take up around 6.9%. The sample here was CD4+ or CD8+ T cells sorted from blood, taken in a trial of the OX40 agonist ivuxolimab. The origin of the receptors is an adult with an advanced solid tumor such as melanoma, head and neck, liver or kidney cancer.

The V call is TRBV13, the J call TRBJ2-7; D ambiguous. CDR1 and CDR2 from the germline V gene are PRHDT and FYEKMQ (reference sequence). The CDR3 is 12 amino acids. The V end was cut by 1 base, the J end by 2 bases, with 3 bases between. In DNA, the CDR3 is TGTGCCAGCAGCTTAGAGGCCTACGAGCAGTACTTC. Translation: CASSLEAYEQYF.

This chain links TRBV27 with TRBJ2-7; D gene ambiguous. Between the trimmed V and J ends, which lost 0 bases and 5 bases, there was a span of 8 bases. Germline V gene lookup returns CDR1 MNHEY and CDR2 SMNVEV (reference sequence). The CDR3 extends over 13 amino acids. CDR3 loop: CASSLSGDHEQYF. CDR3 sequence (DNA): TGTGCCAGCAGTTTATCAGGTGACCACGAGCAGTACTTC.

As DNA, the CDR3 is TGTGCCAGCAGCTTAGTTGGGGAGTCCCTTTACGAGCAGTACTTC. Amino acids: CASSLVGESLYEQYF. The rearrangement links TRBV7-9 to TRBJ2-7, with D perhaps matching TRBD2 (5 bases). Trimming shortened V by 1 base and J by 4 bases, and 14 bases separated the two germline ends. CDR1 is SEHNR and CDR2 is FQNEAQ in the germline V gene (reference sequence). This CDR3 region has 15 residues.

This sequence joins TRBV4-3 and TRBJ1-2; D gene uncertain. The CDR3 covers 14 residues. V lost 1 base, J lost 4 bases, and 10 bases lay in between. Germline V lookup: CDR1 LGHNA, CDR2 YSLEER. The CDR3 bases are TGCGCCAGCAGCCAAGCTTCGGTCCGCTATGGCTACACCTTC. Its translation is CASSQASVRYGYTF.

The V and J genes are TRBV4-1 and TRBJ2-1; D is unresolved. This CDR3 region has 12 residues. Germline V gene data show CDR1 as MGHRA and CDR2 as YSYEKL. Trimming pared 1 base from V and 10 bases from J, leaving 8 bases between. DNA for the CDR3: TGCGCCAGCAGCCAAGGGGATGAAGAGCAGTTCTTC. It codes for CASSQGDEEQFF.

V usage is TRBV4-1 and J usage is TRBJ1-5; TRBD1 is a possible D gene (5 bases). Germline-derived CDR1 and CDR2 are MGHRA and YSYEKL. Deletions cut 4 bases from V and 7 bases from J, with 20 bases between. The CDR3 runs 16 residues. CDR3 amino acids: CASSLVSGPPGQPQHF. CDR3 nucleotides: TGCGCCAGCAGCCTCGTTAGCGGGCCCCCAGGGCAGCCCCAGCATTTT.

This rearrangement joins TRBV6-6 to TRBJ2-6; D is uncertain. V gave up 2 bases and J gave up 0 bases, with 5 bases separating them. The CDR3 is 15 residues long. From germline, CDR1 is MNHNY and CDR2 SVGAGI (reference sequence). This CDR3 reads CASSYEISGANVLTF. In DNA form, the CDR3 reads TGTGCCAGCAGTTACGAGATCTCTGGGGCCAACGTCCTGACTTTC.

The CDR3: CASSLLGGDLYNEQFF. The DNA for the CDR3 is TGTGCCAGCAGCTTATTGGGAGGGGACCTCTACAATGAGCAGTTCTTC. V is TRBV7-6 and J is TRBJ2-1; 7 positions agree with TRBD2. V trimming: 2 bases; J trimming: 3 bases; junction bases outside the gene matches: 7. The CDR3 consists of 16 residues. The germline gives CDR1 SGHVS, CDR2 FNYEAQ.

V is TRBV19 and J is TRBJ2-1, with 7 bases aligning to TRBD2. Germline V gene data show CDR1 as LNHDA and CDR2 as SQIVND (reference sequence). The CDR3 contains 15 residues. V lost 6 bases and J lost 1; bases outside the gene matches: 6. This CDR3 is CASRTEGGSYNEQFF. CDR3 sequence (DNA): TGTGCCAGTAGGACGGAGGGAGGGTCCTACAATGAGCAGTTCTTC.

The chain employs TRBV7-9 and TRBJ2-1; maybe TRBD2 (5 bases). This CDR3 has 13 residues. V gave up 6 bases and J gave up 5 bases, with 11 bases separating them. Germline V gene sequence: CDR1 SEHNR, CDR2 FQNEAQ (reference sequence). The CDR3 DNA reads TGTGCCAGCAGTTCAGGACTCAACAATGAGCAGTTCTTC. Amino acids: CASSSGLNNEQFF.

This clone has only one observation. V usage is TRBV15 and J usage is TRBJ2-7; 9 bases line up with TRBD1. The CDR3 has 14 amino acids. Unmatched junction bases numbered 6, after V lost 6 bases and J lost 3 bases. CDR1 and CDR2 (germline): LNHNV, YYDKDF (reference sequence). Here the CDR3 DNA reads TGTGCCACCAGGGAACCGGGACAGGGCTACGAGCAGTACTTC. Protein product: CATREPGQGYEQYF.

V is TRBV9 and J is TRBJ2-1; the D is unclear. CDR3 length: 13 amino acids. Trimming cost V 3 bases and J 10 bases, with 14 bases left between them. Per the germline V gene, CDR1 is SGDLS and CDR2 is YYNGEE. CDR3 bases: TGTGCCAGCAGCGGGGGATCAGCAGAAGAGCAGTTCTTC. Translating gives CASSGGSAEEQFF.

The rearrangement links TRBV25-1 to TRBJ2-5; 8 positions match TRBD2. Germline lookup yields CDR1 MGHDK and CDR2 SYGVNS. The CDR3 sequence is 15 residues long. Trimming took 3 bases from V and 4 from J; bases not matched to a gene: 7. Written as DNA, the CDR3 is TGTGCCAGCAGTGAGGCTTCCAGCGGGAGAGAGACCCAGTACTTC. Protein: CASSEASSGRETQYF.

Of note for this clone: One junction end disagrees with the germline gene, perhaps due to a read error. The chain joins TRBV7-7 to TRBJ1-1; D gene ambiguous. There are 12 residues in the CDR3. Germline V gene sequence: CDR1 SSHAT, CDR2 FNYEAQ (reference sequence). The CDR3: CASGLGADEAFF. Here the CDR3 DNA reads TGTGCCAGCGGCTTAGGTGCAGATGAAGCTTTCTTT.

The chain uses TRBV27 and TRBJ2-3, with D perhaps matching TRBD2 (8 bases). V shed 6 bases and J shed 2 bases, with 21 bases lying between them. Germline CDR1 MNHEY, CDR2 SMNVEV (reference sequence). This CDR3 has 17 residues. The CDR3 loop is CASRGTRGHDNTDTQYF. CDR3 DNA sequence: TGTGCCAGCAGGGGGACTAGGGGGCATGACAACACAGATACGCAGTATTTT.

The gene calls are TRBV5-1 and TRBJ2-1; a possible D gene is TRBD2 (7 bases). V was pared by 1 base and J by 5 bases, with 13 bases between. The CDR3 is 15 amino acids. Germline V CDR1 and CDR2: SGHRS, YFSETQ. CDR3 sequence: CASSLLGGTNNEQFF. CDR3 coding DNA: TGCGCCAGCAGCTTGTTGGGGGGGACAAACAATGAGCAGTTCTTC.

This rearrangement joins TRBV4-2 to TRBJ1-2; D possibly corresponds to TRBD1 (5 bases). The CDR3 runs to 15 residues. Between the trimmed V and J ends, which lost 0 bases and 2 bases, there was a span of 10 bases. The germline V gene has CDR1 LGHNA and CDR2 YNFKEQ. The CDR3 loop is CASSQDLGPNYGYTF. The CDR3, as DNA: TGTGCCAGCAGCCAAGATCTGGGGCCGAACTATGGCTACACCTTC.

The V and J genes are TRBV27 and TRBJ1-4; no clear D. The CDR3 length is 13 residues. Looked up from germline, CDR1 is MNHEY and CDR2 is SMNVEV (reference sequence). Between the trimmed V and J ends, which lost 2 bases and 8 bases, there was a span of 9 bases. For the CDR3, the DNA is TGTGCCAGCAGTTTAAGGGATCGGGAAAAACTGTTTTTT. Translation gives CASSLRDREKLFF.

The chain uses TRBV7-9 and TRBJ2-1, with 7 bases aligning to TRBD1. V was pared by 2 bases and J by 6 bases, with 7 bases of the junction left unmatched. CDR1 and CDR2 (germline): SEHNR, FQNEAQ (reference sequence). This CDR3 is built from 15 residues. The CDR3: CASSLTTGMGNEQFF. Written as DNA, the CDR3 is TGTGCCAGCAGCTTAACGACAGGGATGGGCAATGAGCAGTTCTTC.

This chain's CDR3 is CASGDVGRTEAFF. The DNA for the CDR3 is TGCGCCAGCGGCGACGTAGGGAGGACTGAAGCTTTCTTT. The rearrangement uses TRBV4-1 and TRBJ1-1; D is undetermined. This CDR3 is built from 13 residues. In germline, CDR1 is MGHRA, CDR2 YSYEKL. The ends were cut back, 8 bases at V and 5 bases at J, with 15 bases in the middle.

The CDR3 nucleotides are TGTGCCAGCACCCTGACTAGACAGGGCCCCTACAATGAGCAGTTCTTC. The encoded protein is CASTLTRQGPYNEQFF. The rearrangement links TRBV27 to TRBJ2-1; D perhaps matches TRBD1 (7 bases). The CDR3 runs to 16 residues. The V gene's germline CDR1 is MNHEY and CDR2 SMNVEV (reference sequence). Trimming pared 7 bases from V and 2 bases from J, leaving 18 bases between.

The CDR3: CASSKGPPGLAPLYEQYF. Written as DNA, the CDR3 is TGTGCCAGCAGCAAAGGGCCCCCGGGACTAGCGCCTCTCTACGAGCAGTACTTC. This chain links TRBV21-1 with TRBJ2-7; TRBD2 reflects the table's D call only, with no check against the DNA. TRBV21-1 has pseudogene status. The CDR3 totals 18 residues.

The chain carries TRBV12-5 and TRBJ2-1; D is unresolved. This CDR3 spans 11 amino acids. Trimming removed 6 bases from V and 7 bases from J, with 7 bases in between. Germline CDR1 reads LGHNT; CDR2 reads FRNRAP. CDR3 sequence reads: CASGNYNEQFF. The CDR3 DNA reads as TGTGCTAGTGGGAACTATAATGAGCAGTTCTTC.

In the case of this clone: This same CDR3 is encoded by further DNA sequences in the sample. This chain joins TRBV11-2 and TRBJ2-7; no clear D. Germline values: CDR1 SGHAT, CDR2 FQNNGV. V lost 3 bases to trimming and J lost 5 bases, with 8 bases between them. The CDR3 spans 12 residues. The chain's CDR3 is CASSFGRDEQYF. CDR3 bases: TGTGCCAGCAGCTTTGGAAGGGACGAGCAGTACTTC.

This clone was seen a single time. The V gene is TRBV29-1, the J gene TRBJ1-2, with D possibly matching TRBD1 (6 bases). Trimming left V 7 bases short and J 4 bases short, with 16 bases between. CDR3 length: 13 amino acids. Germline V gene sequence: CDR1 SQVTM, CDR2 ANQGSEA. The CDR3 is CSAVEQGSYGYTF. The CDR3 DNA reads as TGCAGCGCTGTGGAACAGGGATCCTATGGCTACACCTTC.

The chain combines TRBV7-9 with TRBJ2-7; 8 nucleotides match TRBD1. This CDR3 has 15 amino acids. The germline gives CDR1 SEHNR, CDR2 FQNEAQ (reference sequence). The V gene end was trimmed by 1 base and the J gene end by 5 bases; junction bases not matched to a gene: 7. The CDR3 protein is CASSLVTGVHDEQYF. CDR3 bases: TGTGCCAGCAGCTTAGTGACAGGGGTGCATGACGAGCAGTACTTC.

The gene calls are TRBV7-9 and TRBJ1-2; D not certain. The CDR3 contains 14 residues. Germline assignment: CDR1 SEHNR and CDR2 FQNEAQ (reference sequence). Trimming pared 2 bases from V and 4 bases from J, leaving 11 bases between. CDR3 coding DNA: TGTGCCAGCAGCTTAATCCCAGGTGGCTATGGCTACACCTTC. Encoded protein: CASSLIPGGYGYTF.